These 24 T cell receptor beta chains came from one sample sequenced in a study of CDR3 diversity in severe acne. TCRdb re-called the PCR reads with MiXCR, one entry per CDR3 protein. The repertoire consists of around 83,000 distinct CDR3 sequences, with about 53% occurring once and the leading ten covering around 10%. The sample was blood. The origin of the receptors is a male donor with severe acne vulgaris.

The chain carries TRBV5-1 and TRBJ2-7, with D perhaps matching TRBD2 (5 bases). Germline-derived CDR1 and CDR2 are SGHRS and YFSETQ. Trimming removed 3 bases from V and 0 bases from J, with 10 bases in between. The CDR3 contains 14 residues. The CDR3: CASSSSGVSYEQYF. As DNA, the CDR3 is TGCGCCAGCAGCTCCTCCGGGGTCTCCTACGAGCAGTACTTC.

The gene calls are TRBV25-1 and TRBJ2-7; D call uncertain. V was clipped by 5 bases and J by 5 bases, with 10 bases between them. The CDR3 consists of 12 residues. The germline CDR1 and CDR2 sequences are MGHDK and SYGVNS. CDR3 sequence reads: CASSRMGNEQYF. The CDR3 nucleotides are TGTGCCAGCAGTAGAATGGGTAACGAGCAGTACTTC.

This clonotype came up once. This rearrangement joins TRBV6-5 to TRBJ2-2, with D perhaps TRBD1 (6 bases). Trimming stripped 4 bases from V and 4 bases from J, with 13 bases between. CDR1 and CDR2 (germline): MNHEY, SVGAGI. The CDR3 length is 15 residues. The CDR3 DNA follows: TGTGCCAGCAGTTCCCAGGGGTCGGTCACCGGGGAGCTGTTTTTT. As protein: CASSSQGSVTGELFF.

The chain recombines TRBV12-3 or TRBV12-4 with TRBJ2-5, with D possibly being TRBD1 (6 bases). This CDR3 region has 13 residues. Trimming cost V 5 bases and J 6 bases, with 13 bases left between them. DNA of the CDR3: TGTGCCAGCAGTCCACAGGGCTGGAAGACCCAGTACTTC. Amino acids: CASSPQGWKTQYF.

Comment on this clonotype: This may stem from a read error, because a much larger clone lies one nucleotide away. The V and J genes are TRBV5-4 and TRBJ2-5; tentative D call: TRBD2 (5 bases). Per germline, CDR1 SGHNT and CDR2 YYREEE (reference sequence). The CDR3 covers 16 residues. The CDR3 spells CACRYFPRRRNETQYF. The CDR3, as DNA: TGTGCCTGCAGATACTTCCCACGGCGGAGGAACGAGACCCAGTACTTC.

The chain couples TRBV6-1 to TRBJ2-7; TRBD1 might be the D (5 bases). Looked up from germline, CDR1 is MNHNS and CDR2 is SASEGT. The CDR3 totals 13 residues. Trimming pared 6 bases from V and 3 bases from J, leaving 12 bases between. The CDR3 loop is CASRFGHIYEQYF. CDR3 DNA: TGTGCCAGCAGATTTGGACATATCTACGAGCAGTACTTC.

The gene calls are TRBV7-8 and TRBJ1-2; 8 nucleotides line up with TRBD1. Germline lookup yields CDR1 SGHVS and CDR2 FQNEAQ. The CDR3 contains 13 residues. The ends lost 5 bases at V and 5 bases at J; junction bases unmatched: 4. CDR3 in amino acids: CASSLTGGYGYTF. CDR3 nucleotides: TGTGCCAGCAGCCTCACAGGGGGGTATGGCTACACCTTC.

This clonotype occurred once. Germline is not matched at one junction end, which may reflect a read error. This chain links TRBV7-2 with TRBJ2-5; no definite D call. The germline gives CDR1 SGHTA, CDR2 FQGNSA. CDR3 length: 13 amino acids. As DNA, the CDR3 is TGTGCCAGCGGCTTACCACCGGAAGAGACCCAGTACTTC. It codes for CASGLPPEETQYF.

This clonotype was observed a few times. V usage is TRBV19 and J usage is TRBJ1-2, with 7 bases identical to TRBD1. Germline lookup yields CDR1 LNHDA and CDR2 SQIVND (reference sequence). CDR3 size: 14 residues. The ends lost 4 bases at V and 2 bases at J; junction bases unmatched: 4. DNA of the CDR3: TGTGCCAGTAGTAGGGGACAGACAAACTATGGCTACACCTTC. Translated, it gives CASSRGQTNYGYTF.

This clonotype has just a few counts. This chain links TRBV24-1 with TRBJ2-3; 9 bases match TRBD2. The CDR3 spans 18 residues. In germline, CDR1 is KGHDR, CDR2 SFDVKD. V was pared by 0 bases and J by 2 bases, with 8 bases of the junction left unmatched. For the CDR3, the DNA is TGTGCCACCAGTGATTTGCTTGGTAGCGGGAGCCTCACAGATACGCAGTATTTT. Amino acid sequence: CATSDLLGSGSLTDTQYF.

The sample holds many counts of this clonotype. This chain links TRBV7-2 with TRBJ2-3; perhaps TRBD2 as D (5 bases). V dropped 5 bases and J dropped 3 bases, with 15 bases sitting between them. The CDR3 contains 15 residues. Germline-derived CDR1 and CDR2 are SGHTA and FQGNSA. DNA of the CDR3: TGTGCCAGCAGCCATCTTGACTACCTTACAGATACGCAGTATTTT. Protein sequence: CASSHLDYLTDTQYF. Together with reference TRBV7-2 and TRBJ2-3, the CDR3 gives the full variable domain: GAGVSQSPSNKVTEKGKDVELRCDPISGHTALYWYRQSLGQGLEFLIYFQGNSAPDKSGLPSDRFSAERTGGSVSTLTIQRTQQEDSAVYLCASSHLDYLTDTQYFGPGTRLTVL.

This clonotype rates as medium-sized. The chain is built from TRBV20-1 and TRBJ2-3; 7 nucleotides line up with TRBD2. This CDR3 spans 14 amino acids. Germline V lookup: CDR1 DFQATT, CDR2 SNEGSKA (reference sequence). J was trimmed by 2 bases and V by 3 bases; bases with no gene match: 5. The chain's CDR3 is CSARSGTFTDTQYF. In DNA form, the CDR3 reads TGCAGTGCTAGGAGCGGGACCTTCACAGATACGCAGTATTTT.

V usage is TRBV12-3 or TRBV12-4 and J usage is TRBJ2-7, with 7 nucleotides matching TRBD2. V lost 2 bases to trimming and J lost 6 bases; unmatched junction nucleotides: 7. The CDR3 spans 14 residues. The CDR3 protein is CASSLWAGEGEQYF. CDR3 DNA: TGTGCCAGCAGTTTATGGGCGGGAGAAGGCGAGCAGTACTTC.

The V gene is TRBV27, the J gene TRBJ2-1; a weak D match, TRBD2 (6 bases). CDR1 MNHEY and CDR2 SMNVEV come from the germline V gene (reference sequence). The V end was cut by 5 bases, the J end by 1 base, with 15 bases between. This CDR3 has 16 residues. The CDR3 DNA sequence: TGTGCCAGCAGTACCCGACTGGCGGGGTCCTACAATGAGCAGTTCTTC. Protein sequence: CASSTRLAGSYNEQFF.

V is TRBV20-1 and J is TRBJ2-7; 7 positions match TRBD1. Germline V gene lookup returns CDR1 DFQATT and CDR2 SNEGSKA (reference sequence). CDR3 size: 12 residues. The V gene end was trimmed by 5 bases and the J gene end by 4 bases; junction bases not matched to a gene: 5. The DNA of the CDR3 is TGCAGTGCTTGGGCCAGGGGGTACGAGCAGTACTTC. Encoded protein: CSAWARGYEQYF.

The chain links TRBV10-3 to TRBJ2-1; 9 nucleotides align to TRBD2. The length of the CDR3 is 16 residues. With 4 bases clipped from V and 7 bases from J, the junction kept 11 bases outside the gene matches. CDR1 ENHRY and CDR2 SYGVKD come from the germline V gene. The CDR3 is CAISGYTSGLINEQFF. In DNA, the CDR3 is TGTGCCATCAGTGGGTACACTAGCGGGTTGATAAATGAGCAGTTCTTC.

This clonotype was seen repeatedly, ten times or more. The CDR3 DNA follows: TGTGCCAGCAGTCAGGGGTCTGGCTACGAGCAGTACTTC. Translation: CASSQGSGYEQYF. The V call is TRBV6-5, the J call TRBJ2-7; the D gene is possibly TRBD1 (6 bases). The V and J ends lost 5 bases and 3 bases respectively, with 11 bases between them. The CDR3 spans 13 residues. Germline-derived CDR1 and CDR2 are MNHEY and SVGAGI.

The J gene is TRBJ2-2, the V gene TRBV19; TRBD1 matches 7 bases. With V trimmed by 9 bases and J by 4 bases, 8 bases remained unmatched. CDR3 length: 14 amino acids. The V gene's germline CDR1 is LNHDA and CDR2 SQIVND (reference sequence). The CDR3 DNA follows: TGTGCCAGCAGTTTAGGGACAGCCACCGGGGAGCTGTTTTTT. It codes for CASSLGTATGELFF. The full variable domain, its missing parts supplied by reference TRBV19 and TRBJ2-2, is DGGITQSPKYLFRKEGQNVTLSCEQNLNHDAMYWYRQDPGQGLRLIYYSQIVNDFQKGDIAEGYSVSREKKESFPLTVTSAQKNPTAFYLCASSLGTATGELFFGEGSRLTVL.

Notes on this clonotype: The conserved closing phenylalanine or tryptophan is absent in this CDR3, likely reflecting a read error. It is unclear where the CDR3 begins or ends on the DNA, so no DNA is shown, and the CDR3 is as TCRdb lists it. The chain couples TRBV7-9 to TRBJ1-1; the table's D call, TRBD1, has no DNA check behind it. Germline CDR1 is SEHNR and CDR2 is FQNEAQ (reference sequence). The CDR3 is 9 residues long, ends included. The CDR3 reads CASSPGQFS.

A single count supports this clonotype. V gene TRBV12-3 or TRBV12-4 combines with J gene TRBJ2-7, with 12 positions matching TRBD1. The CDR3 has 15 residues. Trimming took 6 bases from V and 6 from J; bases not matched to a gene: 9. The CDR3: CASSRGQGAPGEQYF. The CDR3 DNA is TGTGCCAGCAGCCGGGGACAGGGGGCACCGGGCGAGCAGTACTTC.

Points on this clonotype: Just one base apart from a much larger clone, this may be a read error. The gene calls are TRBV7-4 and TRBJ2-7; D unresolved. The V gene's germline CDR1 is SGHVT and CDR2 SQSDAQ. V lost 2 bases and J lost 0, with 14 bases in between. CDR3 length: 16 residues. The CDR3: CASSLRSASSSYEQYF. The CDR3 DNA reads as TGTGCCAGCAGCTTAAGATCTGCCTCCTCCTCCTACGAGCAGTACTTC.

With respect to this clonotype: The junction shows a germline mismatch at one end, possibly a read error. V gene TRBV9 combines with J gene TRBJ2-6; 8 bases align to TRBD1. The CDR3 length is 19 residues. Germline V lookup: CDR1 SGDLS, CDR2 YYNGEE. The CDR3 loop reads CASSLSGGKRNSGTNVLTF. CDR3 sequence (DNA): TGTGCCAGCAGCCTCTCAGGGGGCAAACGAAACTCTGGGACCAACGTCCTGACTTTC.

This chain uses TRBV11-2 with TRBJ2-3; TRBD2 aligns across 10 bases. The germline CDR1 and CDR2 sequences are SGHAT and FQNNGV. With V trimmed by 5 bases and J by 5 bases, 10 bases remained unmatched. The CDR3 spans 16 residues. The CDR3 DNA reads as TGTGCCAGCAGCCCCGGACTAGCGGCTCTTGTAGATACGCAGTATTTT. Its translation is CASSPGLAALVDTQYF.

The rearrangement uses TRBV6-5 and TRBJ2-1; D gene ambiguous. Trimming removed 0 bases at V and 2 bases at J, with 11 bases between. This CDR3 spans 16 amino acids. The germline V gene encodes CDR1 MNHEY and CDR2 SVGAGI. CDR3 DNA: TGTGCCAGCAGTTACTCGTGGTCGGCGGCCTACAATGAGCAGTTCTTC. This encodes CASSYSWSAAYNEQFF.